What follows is one T cell receptor (beta chain) and its context. The data were taken from a study of PD-L1 blockade in urothelial cancer. The overall study: Patients commenced intravenous atezolizumab, 1,200 mg every 3 weeks, in about 2014. Across blood samples, T cells had a median count of about 140,000. Analyzed time points were 3 weeks (second dose) and 6 weeks after therapy began. Patients with male sex and bladder-origin urothelial cancer accounted for most of the 29 enrolled.

Here immunoSEQ multiplex PCR was the method, and the copy in TCRdb shows in-frame clones only, minus some. The data show 100,000 to 150,000 clones, approximately 85% seen once. Indicated time point: peripheral blood 6 weeks after treatment start. The clonotype originates from a man aged 50 to 59 with urothelial cancer. The material sequenced was PBMCs, taken around atezolizumab (anti-PD-L1) treatment.

The CDR3, as DNA: TGTGCCAGCAGTTTAGACAGGCAAACTGAAGCTTTCTTT. Protein: CASSLDRQTEAFF. The chain couples TRBV27 to TRBJ1-1; maybe TRBD1 (6 bases). Per the germline V gene, CDR1 is MNHEY and CDR2 is SMNVEV (reference sequence). CDR3 length: 13 amino acids. V gave up 2 bases and J gave up 5 bases, with 9 bases separating them.